This T cell receptor beta chain derives from a study of CD8 T cells in Susac syndrome. Sequencing targeted TCR beta in T cells from blood (CD8+ and CD4+). Reverse transcription used roughly 0.5 to 1 ug RNA and random hexamers. Amplification of TCR beta CDR3 by immunoSEQ multiplex PCR spanned 54 Vbeta and 13 Jbeta. MiXCR, run by TCRdb on the immunoSEQ multiplex PCR reads, gives a single entry per CDR3 protein. In the table there are about 400,000 distinct CDR3 sequences, 75% to 90% of which are singletons. The CDR3 length is 15 residues. CDR1 DFQATT and CDR2 SNEGSKA come from the germline V gene (reference sequence). The ends were cut back, 0 bases at V and 4 bases at J, with 15 bases in the middle.

The TCR comes from a human donor with multiple sclerosis. Sequenced: CD8+ T cells from PBMCs. V gene TRBV20-1 combines with J gene TRBJ1-1; D not resolved. The CDR3 loop is CSARDVFRATTEAFF. For the CDR3, the DNA is TGCAGTGCTAGAGATGTGTTCCGGGCAACCACTGAAGCTTTCTTT.